Following are 27 T cell receptor beta chains from one sample sequenced in a study of T cells in Graves' hyperthyroidism and ophthalmopathy. The source material, RNA transcripts, was used to amplify TCR beta CDR3 regions. Researchers ran a first-round RT-PCR on the TCR CDR3 using the HTBI primer set. Via MiXCR, TCRdb re-called the multiplex PCR reads, giving one row per CDR3 protein. This repertoire shows 750,000 to 950,000 distinct CDR3 sequences, around 38% found once; its top ten account for 7.5% to 9.5%. Input material: blood. The receptors were sampled from a young man with Graves' hyperthyroidism.

The CDR3 loop is CANSRDRPSNTGELFF. In nucleotides, the CDR3 is TGTGCCAACAGCCGGGACAGGCCCTCGAACACCGGGGAGCTGTTTTTT. The chain carries TRBV2 and TRBJ2-2, with TRBD1 identical over 8 bases. The length of the CDR3 is 16 residues. The V gene's germline CDR1 is SNHLY and CDR2 FYNNEI. Trimming removed 10 bases from V and 0 bases from J; junction bases left unmatched: 10.

This clonotype was found many times. This chain links TRBV12-3 or TRBV12-4 with TRBJ1-1; no definite D call. This CDR3 has 13 amino acids. With 6 bases removed from V and 0 bases from J, the gap between germline ends came to 8 bases. In DNA, the CDR3 is TGTGCCAGCAGCAACAGCTTGAACACTGAAGCTTTCTTT. It specifies CASSNSLNTEAFF.

This clonotype was detected only a few times. V is TRBV30 and J is TRBJ2-2; 7 bases fit TRBD2. V shed 4 bases, J shed 5 bases, and the junction held 4 bases outside the gene matches. Germline-derived CDR1 and CDR2 are GTSNPN and SVGIG (reference sequence). CDR3 length equals 13 residues. The CDR3 spells CAWTRTSTGELFF. The CDR3 DNA reads as TGTGCCTGGACAAGGACTAGTACCGGGGAGCTGTTTTTT.

The sample holds a few counts of this clonotype. V gene TRBV20-1 combines with J gene TRBJ2-2, with D uncertain. This CDR3 spans 14 amino acids. The V end lost 0 bases, the J end lost 4 bases, and 9 bases lay between the germline ends. Germline lookup yields CDR1 DFQATT and CDR2 SNEGSKA (reference sequence). The CDR3: CSARDHSRTGELFF. CDR3 DNA: TGCAGTGCTAGAGACCATTCCCGCACCGGGGAGCTGTTTTTT.

The gene calls are TRBV12-3 or TRBV12-4 and TRBJ2-5, with 7 bases identical to TRBD2. CDR3 size: 14 residues. V shed 3 bases, J shed 7 bases, and the junction held 8 bases outside the gene matches. CDR3 protein: CASSFPGGPGTQYF. The CDR3 region has the DNA TGTGCCAGCAGTTTCCCGGGGGGTCCTGGGACCCAGTACTTC.

At least ten counts were recorded for this clonotype. This chain joins TRBV24-1 and TRBJ1-5, with 11 bases identical to TRBD1. The CDR3 is 16 amino acids. Losses at the gene ends were 3 bases for V and 1 base for J; bases not matched to a gene: 1. Germline V gene lookup returns CDR1 KGHDR and CDR2 SFDVKD. The CDR3 sequence is CATSDGDRGSNQPQHF. As DNA, the CDR3 is TGTGCCACCAGTGATGGGGACAGGGGGAGCAATCAGCCCCAGCATTTT.

This clonotype was detected only a few times. The chain uses TRBV20-1 and TRBJ2-7; the match to TRBD1 covers 7 bases. V trimming: 6 bases; J trimming: 3 bases; junction bases outside the gene matches: 8. CDR3 size: 13 residues. Germline CDR1 is DFQATT and CDR2 is SNEGSKA (reference sequence). DNA of the CDR3: TGCAGTGCCCTGCAGGGGGAGATCTACGAGCAGTACTTC. Its translation: CSALQGEIYEQYF.

This clonotype was seen only a few times. The gene calls are TRBV3-1 and TRBJ1-5; D unresolved. Germline CDR1 reads LGHDT; CDR2 reads YNNKEL (reference sequence). The CDR3 totals 12 residues. V was pared by 0 bases and J by 8 bases, with 5 bases between. CDR3 sequence (DNA): TGTGCCAGCAGCCAAGATGGGAAGCCCCAGCATTTT. It is translated as CASSQDGKPQHF.

The J gene is TRBJ2-7, the V gene TRBV6-5, with 7 bases aligning to TRBD2. Germline V gene lookup returns CDR1 MNHEY and CDR2 SVGAGI. CDR3 length: 14 residues. Trimming at V came to 4 bases and at J to 4 bases, leaving 7 bases not matched to a gene. The CDR3 DNA follows: TGTGCCAGCAGTTCCCGGACTAGTAGATACGAGCAGTACTTC. Translated, it gives CASSSRTSRYEQYF.

Many counts were recorded for this clonotype. This rearrangement joins TRBV7-2 to TRBJ1-1; no clear D. V lost 6 bases, J lost 2 bases, and 13 bases lay in between. The CDR3 has 14 residues. Per germline, CDR1 SGHTA and CDR2 FQGNSA. CDR3: CASRTPRVNTEAFF. In DNA, the CDR3 is TGTGCCAGCAGAACCCCGAGGGTCAACACTGAAGCTTTCTTT.

This clonotype was recorded a few times. The V and J genes are TRBV6-5 and TRBJ1-1, with no clear D. Trimming took 7 bases from V and 1 from J, leaving 16 bases between them. CDR3 size: 15 residues. CDR1 is MNHEY, CDR2 SVGAGI, per germline. CDR3 in amino acids: CASIGERVENTEAFF. In nucleotides, the CDR3 is TGTGCCAGCATTGGGGAGAGGGTGGAGAACACTGAAGCTTTCTTT.

The chain carries TRBV20-1 and TRBJ2-5, with TRBD2 identical over 14 bases. This CDR3 has 14 amino acids. V was pared by 6 bases and J by 4 bases, with 4 bases of the junction left unmatched. Germline CDR1 and CDR2: DFQATT and SNEGSKA (reference sequence). The CDR3 reads CSARTSGGPETQYF. CDR3 coding DNA: TGCAGTGCAAGGACTAGCGGGGGGCCAGAGACCCAGTACTTC.

This clonotype showed up just a few times. The genes are TRBV9 and TRBJ2-7, with 10 nucleotides matching TRBD1. The CDR3 runs to 16 residues. Germline CDR1 is SGDLS and CDR2 is YYNGEE. J was trimmed by 3 bases and V by 4 bases; bases with no gene match: 10. The CDR3 spells CASSLGTGEPFYEQYF. The CDR3 bases are TGTGCCAGCAGCCTCGGGACAGGGGAACCGTTCTACGAGCAGTACTTC.

The rearrangement links TRBV5-6 to TRBJ1-1; D gene uncertain. Trimming cost V 0 bases and J 11 bases, with 11 bases left between them. Looked up from germline, CDR1 is SGHDT and CDR2 is YYEEEE. There are 12 residues in the CDR3. CDR3 bases: TGTGCCAGCAGCTTGGTCCCCGGGGATGCTTTCTTT. Its translation is CASSLVPGDAFF.

This clonotype was detected a few times. The chain uses TRBV4-1 and TRBJ1-1; 10 nucleotides line up with TRBD1. Germline CDR1 reads MGHRA; CDR2 reads YSYEKL. Trimming removed 0 bases from V and 2 bases from J; junction bases left unmatched: 9. The length of the CDR3 is 18 residues. The CDR3 region is CASSQDGQGGLGNTEAFF. For the CDR3, the DNA is TGCGCCAGCAGCCAAGATGGACAGGGGGGGTTGGGAAACACTGAAGCTTTCTTT.

The chain recombines TRBV20-1 with TRBJ1-4; D is ambiguous. The CDR3 length is 13 residues. Trimming took 2 bases from V and 8 from J, leaving 12 bases between them. Looked up from germline, CDR1 is DFQATT and CDR2 is SNEGSKA (reference sequence). Here the CDR3 DNA reads TGCAGTGCTAGAAGGCGCTTTCAGGAAAAACTGTTTTTT. Amino acids: CSARRRFQEKLFF.

V gene TRBV5-5 combines with J gene TRBJ1-1; D is uncertain. With 2 bases removed from V and 7 bases from J, the gap between germline ends came to 15 bases. Germline lookup yields CDR1 SGHKS and CDR2 YYEKEE (reference sequence). The CDR3 covers 14 residues. Here the CDR3 DNA reads TGTGCCAGCAGCTTAGAAGGAGGGCGGCTTGAAGCTTTCTTT. Translating it yields CASSLEGGRLEAFF.

The rearrangement links TRBV27 to TRBJ1-2, with TRBD1 as a possible D gene (5 bases). The CDR3 loop spans 15 amino acids. Germline CDR1 is MNHEY and CDR2 is SMNVEV (reference sequence). With 1 base removed from V and 3 bases from J, the gap between germline ends came to 12 bases. As DNA, the CDR3 is TGTGCCAGCAGTTTATGGTCTGGGGCTGACTATGGCTACACCTTC. As protein: CASSLWSGADYGYTF.

This clonotype occurred many times. The chain is built from TRBV29-1 and TRBJ1-4, with 8 bases that match TRBD1. Germline V CDR1 and CDR2: SQVTM, ANQGSEA. V dropped 4 bases and J dropped 5; count of bases not matched to a gene: 6. CDR3 size: 14 residues. The CDR3 sequence: CSVGVGQGNEKLFF. DNA of the CDR3: TGCAGCGTTGGGGTAGGACAGGGAAATGAAAAACTGTTTTTT.

The gene calls are TRBV5-5 and TRBJ2-5, with 9 bases fitting TRBD2. Germline CDR1 SGHKS, CDR2 YYEKEE (reference sequence). The CDR3 extends over 16 amino acids. V gave up 2 bases and J gave up 1 base; unmatched junction bases: 6. The CDR3 DNA follows: TGTGCCAGCAGCTTCGTCGGCGGGGGGGTCCAAGAGACCCAGTACTTC. This encodes CASSFVGGGVQETQYF.

Points on this clonotype: One base away lies a much larger clone, so this may be a sequencing read error. V is TRBV2 and J is TRBJ1-3; D remains ambiguous. Trimming left V 2 bases short and J 4 bases short, with 15 bases between. CDR1 and CDR2 from the germline V gene are SNHLY and FYNNEI. CDR3 length equals 16 residues. This CDR3 reads CASSEPPWHGGNTIYF. Here the CDR3 DNA reads TGTGCCAGCAGTGAACCCCCTTGGCACGGCGGAAACACCATATATTTT.

This sequence joins TRBV2 and TRBJ2-2; 8 nucleotides line up with TRBD1. Trimming cost V 6 bases and J 5 bases; bases outside gene matches: 8. This CDR3 is 15 amino acids long. Germline CDR1 reads SNHLY; CDR2 reads FYNNEI. In nucleotides, the CDR3 is TGTGCCAGCAGCTCGACAGGGGATTATACCGGGGAGCTGTTTTTT. As protein: CASSSTGDYTGELFF.

J is TRBJ2-6 and V is TRBV19; D could derive from TRBD1 or TRBD2 (5 bases each). The CDR3 sequence is 20 residues long. CDR1 LNHDA and CDR2 SQIVND come from the germline V gene (reference sequence). V was cut by 5 bases and J by 2 bases, with 25 bases left in between. CDR3: CASSVPSGTAKYTGANVLTF. DNA of the CDR3: TGTGCCAGTAGTGTCCCCTCCGGGACCGCGAAATATACTGGGGCCAACGTCCTGACTTTC.

This clonotype has just a few counts. V and J are TRBV11-3 and TRBJ2-7; 7 bases agree with TRBD1. The V segment lost 8 bases and the J segment 4 bases; nucleotides outside the gene matches: 5. This CDR3 comprises 12 residues. Germline CDR1 and CDR2: SGHNT and YENEEA. The CDR3 bases are TGTGCCAGCCGACAGGGTATTTACGAGCAGTACTTC. Residues: CASRQGIYEQYF.

The chain uses TRBV4-1 and TRBJ1-5; D is undetermined. Germline V lookup: CDR1 MGHRA, CDR2 YSYEKL. The CDR3 spans 13 residues. Trimming removed 5 bases from V and 9 bases from J, with 14 bases in between. The CDR3: CASSARRKWPQHF. The DNA of the CDR3 is TGCGCCAGCAGCGCGAGGCGTAAGTGGCCCCAGCATTTT.

The J gene is TRBJ2-5, the V gene TRBV15, with TRBD2 matching over 10 bases. Germline V gene data show CDR1 as LNHNV and CDR2 as YYDKDF (reference sequence). The V and J ends lost 3 bases and 0 bases, in that order; junction bases with no gene match: 4. The length of the CDR3 is 16 residues. The CDR3 protein is CATSSVAGGDQETQYF. The CDR3, as DNA: TGTGCCACCAGCAGCGTAGCGGGGGGAGACCAAGAGACCCAGTACTTC.

This rearrangement joins TRBV19 to TRBJ2-7; D might be TRBD2 (6 bases). CDR1 and CDR2 from the germline V gene are LNHDA and SQIVND (reference sequence). The CDR3 loop spans 14 amino acids. The V and J ends lost 4 bases and 6 bases respectively, with 16 bases between them. CDR3 loop: CASSTAGRGSEQYF. The CDR3 DNA sequence: TGTGCCAGTAGTACCGCGGGACGGGGGTCCGAGCAGTACTTC.